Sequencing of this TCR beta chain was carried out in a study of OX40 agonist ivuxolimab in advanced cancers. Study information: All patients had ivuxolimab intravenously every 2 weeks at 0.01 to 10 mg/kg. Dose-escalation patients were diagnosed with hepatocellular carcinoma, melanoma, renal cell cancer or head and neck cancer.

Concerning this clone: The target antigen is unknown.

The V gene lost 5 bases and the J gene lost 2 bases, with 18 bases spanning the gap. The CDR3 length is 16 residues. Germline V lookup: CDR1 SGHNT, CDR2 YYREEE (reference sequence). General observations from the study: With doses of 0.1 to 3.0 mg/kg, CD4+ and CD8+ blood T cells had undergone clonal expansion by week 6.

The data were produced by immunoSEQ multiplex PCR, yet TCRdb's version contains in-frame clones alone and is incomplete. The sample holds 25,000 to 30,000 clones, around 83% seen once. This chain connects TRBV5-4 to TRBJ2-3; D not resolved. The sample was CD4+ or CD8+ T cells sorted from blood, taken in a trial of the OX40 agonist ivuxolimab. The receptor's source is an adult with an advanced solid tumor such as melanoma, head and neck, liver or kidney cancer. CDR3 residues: CASRTYTDLNTDTQYF. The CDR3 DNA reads TGTGCCAGCAGAACTTATACGGATCTAAACACAGATACGCAGTATTTT.